What follows describes a single T cell receptor beta chain. One end of the junction does not line up with germline, which may come from a read error. This sample is drawn from a study of shared clonotypes between healthy human individuals. CDR3 length: 10 residues. The germline V gene encodes CDR1 SNHLY and CDR2 FYNNEI. The authors distributed each subset's genomic DNA evenly over several immunoSEQ plates. Generated by immunoSEQ multiplex PCR, the TCRdb table keeps only in-frame clones and is missing some. The table has hundreds of thousands of clones, roughly 97% seen once. The TCR originated in a woman in her thirties in good health. Sequences were obtained from naive CD4+ T cells sorted from blood. The subset denotes: CD45RA+ positively selected. This chain uses TRBV2 with TRBJ1-2; D perhaps matches TRBD1 (5 bases). In DNA, the CDR3 is TGTGCCAGCAGCCGGGACGGTACAAAATTC. It codes for CASSRDGTKF.